Listed here are 15 T cell receptor beta chains from one sample, sequenced in a study of early T cells in non-severe SARS-CoV-2 infection. TCRdb reprocessed the 5' RACE reads via MiXCR and lists one record per CDR3 protein. The sample shows tens of thousands of distinct CDR3 sequences, 18% of them seen only once. Sample: whole blood, taken at baseline. These receptors all stem from an adult who was a healthcare worker with PCR-confirmed SARS-CoV-2 infection or an uninfected control (not recorded which).

The chain employs TRBV6-1 and TRBJ2-7; possible D gene TRBD1, 6 bases. Germline V lookup: CDR1 MNHNS, CDR2 SASEGT. The CDR3 loop spans 13 amino acids. V shed 2 bases and J shed 3 bases, with 8 bases lying between them. As DNA, the CDR3 is TGTGCCAGCAGTGAATCGGGACACTACGAGCAGTACTTC. This gives the protein CASSESGHYEQYF.

This clonotype was seen only once. The V gene is TRBV3-1, the J gene TRBJ1-2, with D possibly being TRBD1 (5 bases). Germline V lookup: CDR1 LGHDT, CDR2 YNNKEL (reference sequence). The CDR3 runs 15 residues. V lost 1 base, J lost 4 bases, and 13 bases lay in between. The CDR3 DNA follows: TGTGCCAGCAGCCAAGGGGACCGGATATTCTATGGCTACACCTTC. Translated, it gives CASSQGDRIFYGYTF. The entire variable domain, with the rest obtained from reference TRBV3-1 and TRBJ1-2, is as follows: DTAVSQTPKYLVTQMGNDKSIKCEQNLGHDTMYWYKQDSKKFLKIMFSYNNKELIINETVPNRFSPKSPDKAHLNLHINSLELGDSAVYFCASSQGDRIFYGYTFGSGTRLTVV.

This clonotype has a handful of counts. The chain uses TRBV11-2 and TRBJ2-3; TRBD2 aligns across 10 bases. The CDR3 runs 14 residues. Per germline, CDR1 SGHAT and CDR2 FQNNGV. V dropped 8 bases and J dropped 5; count of bases not matched to a gene: 7. CDR3 nucleotide sequence: TGTGCCAGCGAGCGGGGGGGCCGAAAAGATACGCAGTATTTT. It codes for CASERGGRKDTQYF.

The table lists this clonotype with a few counts. V and J are TRBV9 and TRBJ2-3, with 8 bases lining up with TRBD2. Germline lookup yields CDR1 SGDLS and CDR2 YYNGEE. With V trimmed by 1 base and J by 3 bases, 7 bases remained unmatched. The CDR3 is 16 residues long. The CDR3 coding sequence is TGTGCCAGCAGCGTATTCCTCGGCGGGGGGACAGATACGCAGTATTTT. It yields the protein CASSVFLGGGTDTQYF.

This clonotype was counted only a few times. The genes are TRBV11-2 and TRBJ2-7, with 8 bases fitting TRBD2. The CDR3 loop spans 14 amino acids. Germline V gene sequence: CDR1 SGHAT, CDR2 FQNNGV. V dropped 3 bases and J dropped 6; count of bases not matched to a gene: 7. The CDR3 here is CASSLGTSIFEQYF. The CDR3 region has the DNA TGTGCCAGCAGCTTGGGGACTAGTATTTTCGAGCAGTACTTC.

This clonotype was counted a few times. V usage is TRBV4-3 and J usage is TRBJ2-5, with 11 bases fitting TRBD2. Germline loops: CDR1 LGHNA, CDR2 YSLEER. J lost 5 bases, V lost 4 bases, and 18 bases had no gene match. The CDR3 contains 19 residues. This CDR3 reads CASSLTGTGLAGGVETQYF. The DNA of the CDR3 is TGCGCCAGCAGCCTTACCGGGACAGGGCTAGCGGGAGGTGTTGAGACCCAGTACTTC.

This clonotype was counted a few times. This chain links TRBV12-3 or TRBV12-4 with TRBJ2-2; TRBD2 aligns across 8 bases. The J segment lost 3 bases and the V segment lost 2 bases, leaving 5 bases of the junction unmatched. The CDR3 loop spans 16 amino acids. In nucleotides, the CDR3 is TGTGCCAGCAGTTTACTTAGCGGGAAGGACACCGGGGAGCTGTTTTTT. This gives the protein CASSLLSGKDTGELFF.

The V gene is TRBV6-6, the J gene TRBJ2-3, with D unclear. Germline values: CDR1 MNHNY, CDR2 SVGAGI (reference sequence). V was trimmed by 7 bases and J by 0 bases, leaving 8 bases between them. The CDR3 loop spans 13 amino acids. The CDR3 DNA reads TGTGCCAGCACCGCGGACAGCACAGATACGCAGTATTTT. It yields the protein CASTADSTDTQYF.

This clonotype was counted only a few times. The V gene is TRBV10-3, the J gene TRBJ2-7, with 10 bases that match TRBD2. J was trimmed by 4 bases and V by 10 bases; bases with no gene match: 13. The length of the CDR3 is 15 residues. CDR1 and CDR2 (germline): ENHRY, SYGVKD. The CDR3 nucleotides are TGTGCCAGTATTGACCTCGCTAGCGGGAGTTACGAGCAGTACTTC. It specifies CASIDLASGSYEQYF.

V usage is TRBV15 and J usage is TRBJ2-1, with D unresolved. This CDR3 region has 16 residues. Trimming stripped 3 bases from V and 2 bases from J, with 14 bases between. Germline values: CDR1 LNHNV, CDR2 YYDKDF (reference sequence). CDR3 nucleotide sequence: TGTGCCACCAGCAGCCAGGCGTACCCAGCCTACAATGAGCAGTTCTTC. This sequence encodes CATSSQAYPAYNEQFF. Full variable domain (outside the CDR3, taken from reference TRBV15 and TRBJ2-1): DAMVIQNPRYQVTQFGKPVTLSCSQTLNHNVMYWYQQKSSQAPKLLFHYYDKDFNNEADTPDNFQSRRPNTSFCFLDIRSPGLGDTAMYLCATSSQAYPAYNEQFFGPGTRLTVL.

This clonotype was counted only a few times. The chain joins TRBV18 to TRBJ2-2; D is unresolved. This CDR3 comprises 13 residues. Germline CDR1 is KGHSH and CDR2 is LQKENI. Deletions cut 1 base from V and 3 bases from J, with 3 bases between. The CDR3 DNA reads as TGTGCCAGCTCACCACTGGACACCGGGGAGCTGTTTTTT. Translated, it gives CASSPLDTGELFF.

This sequence joins TRBV5-8 and TRBJ1-2; 8 bases agree with TRBD1. The ends lost 1 base at V and 8 bases at J; junction bases unmatched: 7. CDR1 is SGHTS and CDR2 is YDEGEE in the germline V gene. The CDR3 runs 14 residues. CDR3 bases: TGTGCCAGCAGCTTGTCGAGGACAGGGACAGGCTACACCTTC. Its protein product is CASSLSRTGTGYTF.

There are a few counts of this clonotype. V gene TRBV25-1 combines with J gene TRBJ1-1, with 7 bases matching TRBD1. This CDR3 comprises 14 residues. CDR1 is MGHDK and CDR2 is SYGVNS in the germline V gene. The V and J ends lost 4 bases and 1 base, in that order; junction bases with no gene match: 3. Here the CDR3 reads CASSGRQGNTEAFF. The CDR3 DNA is TGTGCCAGCAGTGGGAGACAGGGGAACACTGAAGCTTTCTTT.

This clonotype has only a few counts. The chain has TRBV11-2 and TRBJ2-3; the match to TRBD1 covers 9 bases. Losses at the gene ends were 4 bases for V and 9 bases for J; bases not matched to a gene: 17. Germline CDR1 reads SGHAT; CDR2 reads FQNNGV. The CDR3 spans 17 residues. The CDR3 DNA reads TGTGCCAGCAGCTCAGAAGCCGGGACAGGGAGTTTGAGCACGCAGTATTTT. Translated, it gives CASSSEAGTGSLSTQYF. Filled out from reference TRBV11-2 and TRBJ2-3, the complete variable domain reads EAGVAQSPRYKIIEKRQSVAFWCNPISGHATLYWYQQILGQGPKLLIQFQNNGVVDDSQLPKDRFSAERLKGVDSTLKIQPAKLEDSAVYLCASSSEAGTGSLSTQYFGPGTRLTVL.

This clonotype was recorded at least ten times. The chain couples TRBV12-3 or TRBV12-4 to TRBJ1-3, with D unclear. V was clipped by 5 bases and J by 4 bases, with 6 bases between them. The CDR3 extends over 12 amino acids. CDR3 sequence (DNA): TGTGCCAGCAGTGGGCCCGGAAACACCATATATTTT. It yields the protein CASSGPGNTIYF.